The 24 T cell receptor beta chains in this list originate from one sample, sequenced in a study of response to subunit inactivated influenza vaccine. TCRdb processed the RT-PCR reads anew with MiXCR; each CDR3 protein has one entry. The data show more than 400,000 distinct CDR3 sequences, around 7.9% seen once. The sample in question was PBMCs from blood, obtained around 25 months after vaccination. All receptors come from a man between 50 and 75 years old who received an inactivated influenza vaccine.

This clonotype was found many times. The chain recombines TRBV10-3 with TRBJ2-5; D may match TRBD1 or TRBD2 (6 bases each). V lost 6 bases and J 1 base, leaving 9 bases between the germline ends. Germline-derived CDR1 and CDR2 are ENHRY and SYGVKD. This CDR3 has 13 amino acids. The CDR3 region has the DNA TGTGCCATCAGGAGGGGGGCCCAAGAGACCCAGTACTTC. Translated, it gives CAIRRGAQETQYF.

This clonotype was seen ten or more times. This chain links TRBV20-1 with TRBJ2-7; no firm D call. CDR3 length equals 16 residues. Trimming stripped 0 bases from V and 3 bases from J, with 18 bases between. Germline assignment: CDR1 DFQATT and CDR2 SNEGSKA (reference sequence). The DNA of the CDR3 is TGCAGTGCTAGAGATTTAAGGCTATCAACTTACTACGAGCAGTACTTC. It yields the protein CSARDLRLSTYYEQYF.

In nucleotides, the CDR3 is TGTGCCAGCAGTTTGACACTCAACTATGGCTACACCTTC. Translated: CASSLTLNYGYTF. The rearrangement joins TRBV25-1 to TRBJ1-2, with D hard to call. The CDR3 sequence is 13 residues long. Per the germline V gene, CDR1 is MGHDK and CDR2 is SYGVNS. With 5 bases removed from V and 2 bases from J, the gap between germline ends came to 9 bases.

This clonotype showed up many times. The chain combines TRBV11-2 with TRBJ2-3; TRBD1 or TRBD2 may be the D gene (5 bases each). The CDR3 loop spans 16 amino acids. V lost 0 bases and J lost 6, with 16 bases in between. CDR1 SGHAT and CDR2 FQNNGV come from the germline V gene. CDR3 DNA sequence: TGTGCCAGCAGCTTAGATAGAGGGGAAGGGCTGGATACGCAGTATTTT. It yields the protein CASSLDRGEGLDTQYF. Using reference TRBV11-2 and TRBJ2-3 for the parts outside the CDR3, the full variable domain is EAGVAQSPRYKIIEKRQSVAFWCNPISGHATLYWYQQILGQGPKLLIQFQNNGVVDDSQLPKDRFSAERLKGVDSTLKIQPAKLEDSAVYLCASSLDRGEGLDTQYFGPGTRLTVL.

The chain carries TRBV5-1 and TRBJ1-1; maybe TRBD1 (6 bases). CDR1 is SGHRS, CDR2 YFSETQ, per germline. The CDR3 is 15 amino acids. V was pared by 3 bases and J by 0 bases, with 12 bases between. The CDR3 spells CASSSRTAMNTEAFF. In DNA, the CDR3 is TGCGCCAGCAGCTCGCGGACAGCCATGAACACTGAAGCTTTCTTT.

This clonotype was counted a few times. For the CDR3, the DNA is TGCAGTGCTAGAGAGGGGGCCTCAATCAAAGAGACCCAGTACTTC. Translating gives CSAREGASIKETQYF. The chain uses TRBV20-1 and TRBJ2-5; D is possibly TRBD1 (6 bases). The CDR3 loop spans 15 amino acids. V was cut by 0 bases and J by 3 bases, with 14 bases left in between. The germline gives CDR1 DFQATT, CDR2 SNEGSKA (reference sequence).

The sample holds a few counts of this clonotype. This rearrangement joins TRBV18 to TRBJ2-7; 7 bases map to TRBD1. This CDR3 comprises 15 residues. Per the germline V gene, CDR1 is KGHSH and CDR2 is LQKENI. Trimming removed 4 bases from V and 2 bases from J; junction bases left unmatched: 8. The CDR3 DNA reads as TGTGCCAGCTCACGGGGACAGCGAAGTACCTACGAGCAGTACTTC. It encodes CASSRGQRSTYEQYF.

This clonotype was observed a few times. The chain couples TRBV20-1 to TRBJ1-5; D gene ambiguous. The germline V and J ends were trimmed by 0 bases and 6 bases, with 15 bases remaining between them. Germline lookup yields CDR1 DFQATT and CDR2 SNEGSKA (reference sequence). This CDR3 contains 15 residues. The CDR3 nucleotides are TGCAGTGCTAGAGATCCGGGGTACGTGGGTCAGCCCCAGCATTTT. Its translation: CSARDPGYVGQPQHF.

The V call is TRBV6-2 or TRBV6-3, the J call TRBJ2-7; no clear D gene. Germline V lookup: CDR1 MNHEY, CDR2 SVGEGT. The CDR3 loop spans 12 amino acids. V shed 4 bases and J shed 3 bases, with 7 bases lying between them. CDR3 region: CASSSWHYEQYF. The CDR3 nucleotides are TGTGCCAGCAGTTCATGGCACTACGAGCAGTACTTC.

This chain links TRBV7-2 with TRBJ2-3; 9 bases align to TRBD2. This CDR3 has 16 residues. After removal of 2 bases from V and 5 bases from J, the junction contained 8 bases not matched to a gene. Looked up from germline, CDR1 is SGHTA and CDR2 is FQGNSA. DNA of the CDR3: TGTGCCAGCAGCTTACTCTTAGCGGGAGCTAGAGATACGCAGTATTTT. Encoded protein: CASSLLLAGARDTQYF.

This clonotype appeared a few times. The genes are TRBV4-2 and TRBJ2-5, with 8 positions matching TRBD1. V dropped 4 bases and J dropped 1; count of bases not matched to a gene: 5. The germline V gene encodes CDR1 LGHNA and CDR2 YNFKEQ. The CDR3 contains 15 residues. The CDR3, as DNA: TGTGCCAGCAGCCGAGAGGGACAGGCCCAAGAGACCCAGTACTTC. Residues: CASSREGQAQETQYF.

There are many counts of this clonotype. Written as DNA, the CDR3 is TGTGCCAGCAGCTTGGATCCTTTGATCTCTGGAAACACCATATATTTT. Its translation is CASSLDPLISGNTIYF. The V gene is TRBV5-5, the J gene TRBJ1-3; D is unclear. The CDR3 runs to 16 residues. CDR1 is SGHKS and CDR2 is YYEKEE in the germline V gene (reference sequence). The V gene lost 0 bases and the J gene lost 0 bases, with 10 bases spanning the gap.

This clonotype showed up many times. The chain links TRBV5-1 to TRBJ2-7; possible D gene TRBD1, 6 bases. Germline V gene sequence: CDR1 SGHRS, CDR2 YFSETQ. There are 13 residues in the CDR3. Trimming took 1 base from V and 6 from J, leaving 11 bases between them. The CDR3 protein is CASSLSTGFEQYF. In DNA form, the CDR3 reads TGCGCCAGCAGCTTGTCTACAGGGTTCGAGCAGTACTTC. The variable domain in full, completed from reference TRBV5-1 and TRBJ2-7, reads KAGVTQTPRYLIKTRGQQVTLSCSPISGHRSVSWYQQTPGQGLQFLFEYFSETQRNKGNFPGRFSGRQFSNSRSEMNVSTLELGDSALYLCASSLSTGFEQYFGPGTRLTVT.

The V call is TRBV5-6, the J call TRBJ2-2; D might be TRBD1 (6 bases). This CDR3 is built from 16 residues. Per germline, CDR1 SGHDT and CDR2 YYEEEE. Trimming cost V 4 bases and J 0 bases, with 13 bases left between them. The CDR3 spells CASSPFGTTNTGELFF. CDR3 in DNA: TGTGCCAGCAGCCCTTTCGGGACAACGAACACCGGGGAGCTGTTTTTT.

At least ten counts were recorded for this clonotype. The junction departs from the called germline gene at one end, perhaps through a read error. The chain carries TRBV7-7 and TRBJ2-1, with D maybe TRBD2 (5 bases). The CDR3 is made up of 11 amino acids. Germline V gene lookup returns CDR1 SSHAT and CDR2 FNYEAQ (reference sequence). CDR3 sequence (DNA): TGTGCTAGCAGCTCCGGGGATGAGCAGTTCTTC. Its translation is CASSSGDEQFF.

The rearrangement joins TRBV7-2 to TRBJ1-2, with 9 bases aligning to TRBD1. The germline CDR1 and CDR2 sequences are SGHTA and FQGNSA. V shed 4 bases, J shed 0 bases, and the junction held 9 bases outside the gene matches. This CDR3 spans 17 amino acids. The CDR3 nucleotides are TGTGCCAGCAGCTCCCGGACAGGGGTCTCAGCTAACTATGGCTACACCTTC. Amino acid sequence: CASSSRTGVSANYGYTF.

This chain links TRBV10-1 with TRBJ1-2, with 11 positions matching TRBD1. The CDR3 runs 16 residues. Germline V lookup: CDR1 WNHNN, CDR2 SYGVQD (reference sequence). Germline trimming cut 8 bases from V and 7 bases from J; bases unmatched to any gene: 15. CDR3 bases: TGCGCCAGCTCCTCGGCTCGGACAGGGGGCCGGGGTGGCTACACCTTC. Residues: CASSSARTGGRGGYTF.

The V gene is TRBV9, the J gene TRBJ2-3, with D perhaps TRBD1 (7 bases). There are 16 residues in the CDR3. Germline CDR1 is SGDLS and CDR2 is YYNGEE. Trimming left V 0 bases short and J 5 bases short, with 16 bases between. The CDR3 loop is CASSVGARGELDTQYF. For the CDR3, the DNA is TGTGCCAGCAGCGTAGGTGCCAGGGGGGAGCTAGATACGCAGTATTTT.

The chain has TRBV2 and TRBJ2-2, with TRBD2 as a possible D gene (6 bases). Germline-derived CDR1 and CDR2 are SNHLY and FYNNEI. The CDR3 has 16 residues. The ends were cut back, 8 bases at V and 1 base at J, with 17 bases in the middle. DNA of the CDR3: TGTGCCAGCTCCTCGGCGGGGCGACAGAACACCGGGGAGCTGTTTTTT. Translated, it gives CASSSAGRQNTGELFF.

The chain combines TRBV20-1 with TRBJ1-5; maybe TRBD1 (5 bases). This CDR3 region has 14 residues. CDR1 DFQATT and CDR2 SNEGSKA come from the germline V gene (reference sequence). V lost 5 bases to trimming and J lost 0 bases, with 11 bases between them. The CDR3, as DNA: TGCAGTGCTCATCGACAGTATAGCAATCAGCCCCAGCATTTT. Translation gives CSAHRQYSNQPQHF.

This clonotype was picked up a small number of times. The V and J genes are TRBV7-2 and TRBJ2-1; 7 bases match TRBD1. The CDR3 runs 16 residues. V was pared by 5 bases and J by 6 bases, with 13 bases of the junction left unmatched. Per the germline V gene, CDR1 is SGHTA and CDR2 is FQGNSA. Written as DNA, the CDR3 is TGTGCCAGCAGCAAAGGACGAGGGGGCCTACCCAATGAGCAGTTCTTC. Amino acid sequence: CASSKGRGGLPNEQFF.

This clonotype has a handful of counts. The chain joins TRBV7-9 to TRBJ2-3, with no clear D. Trimming removed 3 bases from V and 3 bases from J, with 13 bases in between. CDR3 length equals 15 residues. Germline CDR1 SEHNR, CDR2 FQNEAQ (reference sequence). The chain's CDR3 is CASSFGDVPTDTQYF. The CDR3, as DNA: TGTGCCAGCAGCTTCGGAGACGTTCCGACAGATACGCAGTATTTT.

The V and J genes are TRBV20-1 and TRBJ2-5; 9 bases fit TRBD2. The junction had 8 bases not matched to a gene; V was cut back by 4 bases and J by 2 bases. CDR1 is DFQATT, CDR2 SNEGSKA, per germline (reference sequence). This CDR3 spans 15 amino acids. The CDR3 loop reads CSATDRTSAQETQYF. CDR3 DNA sequence: TGCAGTGCTACCGACCGGACTAGCGCACAAGAGACCCAGTACTTC.

The CDR3 sequence: CSVDQPGGWGETQYF. Here the CDR3 DNA reads TGCAGCGTTGACCAACCGGGAGGGTGGGGAGAGACCCAGTACTTC. The chain uses TRBV29-1 and TRBJ2-5; 8 bases match TRBD2. The V gene end was trimmed by 3 bases and the J gene end by 4 bases; junction bases not matched to a gene: 10. This CDR3 is 15 amino acids long. The germline V gene encodes CDR1 SQVTM and CDR2 ANQGSEA. Based on the CDR3 plus reference TRBV29-1 and TRBJ2-5, the full variable domain is SAVISQKPSRDICQRGTSLTIQCQVDSQVTMMFWYRQQPGQSLTLIATANQGSEATYESGFVIDKFPISRPNLTFSTLTVSNMSPEDSSIYLCSVDQPGGWGETQYFGPGTRLLVL.